The 10 T cell receptor beta chains presented below share a single source sample, sequenced in a study of control samples from healthy donors and cancer patients. Profiling relied on immunoSEQ multiplex PCR, and the TCRdb table lists in-frame clones only, not all of them. The profile shows some 34,000 clones, over 85% of them singletons. The sequenced sample was PBMCs. The source is a man in his forties or fifties with colorectal cancer.

The chain combines TRBV3-1 (or the pseudogene TRBV3-2) with TRBJ2-5; D ambiguous. V lost 4 bases, J lost 5 bases, and 17 bases lay in between. This CDR3 is built from 15 residues. In germline, CDR1 is LGHDT, CDR2 YNNKEL (reference sequence). The CDR3 sequence is CASSRGRKNAETQYF. CDR3 nucleotides: TGTGCCAGCAGCCGTGGACGGAAAAACGCGGAGACCCAGTACTTC.

V usage is TRBV7-8 and J usage is TRBJ1-6, with D hard to call. Trimming took off 8 bases at V and 5 bases at J, with 16 bases between the two ends. Germline-derived CDR1 and CDR2 are SGHVS and FQNEAQ. The CDR3 contains 15 residues. CDR3 protein: CASQSGRENNSPLHF. The CDR3, as DNA: TGTGCCAGCCAATCGGGGAGAGAGAATAATTCACCCCTCCACTTT.

The rearrangement uses TRBV5-1 and TRBJ1-1; possible D gene TRBD1, 5 bases. V lost 4 bases to trimming and J lost 5 bases, with 15 bases between them. This CDR3 has 14 residues. Germline loops: CDR1 SGHRS, CDR2 YFSETQ. DNA of the CDR3: TGCGCCAGCAGCCTCGCCCCCGGGGGGACTGAAGCTTTCTTT. It encodes CASSLAPGGTEAFF.

This chain uses TRBV5-4 with TRBJ1-1; 7 positions agree with TRBD1. Germline-derived CDR1 and CDR2 are SGHNT and YYREEE (reference sequence). The CDR3 runs 14 residues. V lost 1 base and J lost 3; bases outside the gene matches: 3. CDR3 nucleotide sequence: TGTGCCAGCAGCTTGATGGACAGGTACACTGAAGCTTTCTTT. Encoded protein: CASSLMDRYTEAFF. The complete variable domain, with remaining parts taken from reference TRBV5-4 and TRBJ1-1, reads ETGVTQSPTHLIKTRGQQVTLRCSSQSGHNTVSWYQQALGQGPQFIFQYYREEENGRGNFPPRFSGLQFPNYSSELNVNALELDDSALYLCASSLMDRYTEAFFGQGTRLTVV.

This sequence joins TRBV7-9 and TRBJ2-7; D may be TRBD1 (5 bases). CDR1 and CDR2 from the germline V gene are SEHNR and FQNEAQ (reference sequence). The CDR3 covers 14 residues. V was pared by 1 base and J by 6 bases, with 13 bases between. CDR3 in DNA: TGTGCCAGCAGCTTAGTTACAGGACGCCTCGAGCAGTACTTC. Protein sequence: CASSLVTGRLEQYF. Together with reference TRBV7-9 and TRBJ2-7, the CDR3 gives the full variable domain: DTGVSQNPRHKITKRGQNVTFRCDPISEHNRLYWYRQTLGQGPEFLTYFQNEAQLEKSRLLSDRFSAERPKGSFSTLEIQRTEQGDSAMYLCASSLVTGRLEQYFGPGTRLTVT.

The chain recombines TRBV30 with TRBJ1-5, with TRBD1 matching 9 bases. The V and J ends lost 5 bases and 5 bases, in that order; junction bases with no gene match: 4. Germline V gene sequence: CDR1 GTSNPN, CDR2 SVGIG (reference sequence). The CDR3 sequence is 13 residues long. The CDR3 spells CAWAGQGYQPQHF. DNA of the CDR3: TGTGCCTGGGCGGGACAGGGCTATCAGCCCCAGCATTTT. Using reference TRBV30 and TRBJ1-5 for the parts outside the CDR3, the full variable domain is SQTIHQWPATLVQPVGSPLSLECTVEGTSNPNLYWYRQAAGRGLQLLFYSVGIGQISSEVPQNLSASRPQDRQFILSSKKLLLSDSGFYLCAWAGQGYQPQHFGDGTRLSIL.

The genes are TRBV19 and TRBJ1-1, with unresolved D. This CDR3 contains 16 residues. V dropped 9 bases and J dropped 2 bases, with 22 bases sitting between them. From germline, CDR1 is LNHDA and CDR2 SQIVND (reference sequence). The chain's CDR3 is CASRHVPVNFNTEAFF. CDR3 nucleotides: TGTGCCAGCCGACATGTGCCGGTGAACTTCAACACTGAAGCTTTCTTT. Together with reference TRBV19 and TRBJ1-1, the CDR3 gives the full variable domain: DGGITQSPKYLFRKEGQNVTLSCEQNLNHDAMYWYRQDPGQGLRLIYYSQIVNDFQKGDIAEGYSVSREKKESFPLTVTSAQKNPTAFYLCASRHVPVNFNTEAFFGQGTRLTVV.

The chain recombines TRBV5-1 with TRBJ1-5; 7 bases match TRBD1. Germline V gene lookup returns CDR1 SGHRS and CDR2 YFSETQ. The CDR3 extends over 15 amino acids. V was pared by 2 bases and J by 2 bases, with 4 bases of the junction left unmatched. The CDR3: CASSLGTGGNQPQHF. Written as DNA, the CDR3 is TGCGCCAGCAGCTTAGGCACAGGGGGCAATCAGCCCCAGCATTTT.

The chain recombines TRBV25-1 with TRBJ2-3; TRBD2 might be the D (7 bases). With 6 bases removed from V and 0 bases from J, the gap between germline ends came to 10 bases. This CDR3 has 14 residues. Germline assignment: CDR1 MGHDK and CDR2 SYGVNS. The CDR3 here is CASRRGRSTDTQYF. Here the CDR3 DNA reads TGTGCCAGCAGGCGGGGGCGAAGCACAGATACGCAGTATTTT.

V gene TRBV5-6 combines with J gene TRBJ2-1, with 10 positions matching TRBD1. This CDR3 is built from 15 residues. The V gene's germline CDR1 is SGHDT and CDR2 YYEEEE. J was trimmed by 5 bases and V by 4 bases; bases with no gene match: 6. The CDR3 DNA sequence: TGTGCCAGCAGCAATGGGGACAGGGGTGACAATGAGCAGTTCTTC. This gives the protein CASSNGDRGDNEQFF.